A single sample gave rise to the 30 T cell receptor beta chains below, sequenced in a study of cytomegalovirus exposure and HLA in healthy donors (dated by TCRdb to about 2017). To prepare the library, the immunoSEQ multiplex PCR assay was applied. The multiplex PCR relied on a mix of 60 forward primers for TCR Vbeta segments and 13 reverse primers for TCR Jbeta segments. As stored in TCRdb, this immuneACCESS dataset retains in-frame rearrangements with V and J assigned. A fraction of the clones does not appear; measured against another copy, unresolved V genes explain less than half of the discrepancy, and the remainder lacks a known reason. The sample table holds about 64,000 clones, of which under 80% were seen once. Of the sample, about 5% is held by the ten largest clones. Sequencing was done on a sample of PBMCs. All receptors derive from a male donor in good health and CMV-seropositive.

The CDR3 DNA follows: TGTGCTAGTGGTTTGTTGACAGGACAGGGTTCCACTGAAGCTTTCTTT. Translation: CASGLLTGQGSTEAFF. The chain joins TRBV12-5 to TRBJ1-1; TRBD1 matches at 8 bases. Trimming cost V 2 bases and J 4 bases; bases outside gene matches: 9. The CDR3 is made up of 16 amino acids. Per the germline V gene, CDR1 is LGHNT and CDR2 is FRNRAP.

The chain combines TRBV6-1 with TRBJ2-7, with TRBD2 as a possible D gene (7 bases). The CDR3 has 15 residues. Germline assignment: CDR1 MNHNS and CDR2 SASEGT. The V and J ends lost 1 base and 4 bases respectively, with 14 bases between them. This CDR3 reads CASSEGGGPFYEQYF. The CDR3 DNA sequence: TGTGCCAGCAGTGAAGGCGGGGGCCCCTTTTACGAGCAGTACTTC.

The CDR3 region is CASSHWRILAKNIQYF. CDR3 bases: TGTGCCAGCAGCCACTGGAGGATCCTAGCCAAAAACATTCAGTACTTC. The rearrangement joins TRBV5-6 to TRBJ2-4; TRBD2 might be the D (5 bases). Germline V CDR1 and CDR2: SGHDT, YYEEEE. This CDR3 region has 16 residues. V dropped 4 bases and J dropped 0 bases, with 14 bases sitting between them.

This chain joins TRBV15 and TRBJ2-1; 9 bases map to TRBD2. Per the germline V gene, CDR1 is LNHNV and CDR2 is YYDKDF (reference sequence). Trimming took 1 base from V and 4 from J; bases not matched to a gene: 2. The length of the CDR3 is 15 residues. The CDR3 bases are TGTGCCACCAGCAGAGGGCGGGGGGGATACAATGAGCAGTTCTTC. Amino acid sequence: CATSRGRGGYNEQFF.

The chain couples TRBV12-5 to TRBJ2-1, with 7 nucleotides matching TRBD1. This CDR3 has 12 amino acids. V lost 2 bases, J lost 12 bases, and 4 bases stayed unmatched. CDR1 is LGHNT and CDR2 is FRNRAP in the germline V gene. As DNA, the CDR3 is TGTGCTAGTGGTTTGTTGGGGGACAGGCAGTTCTTC. This codes for CASGLLGDRQFF.

In its sample, this clone was seen a few times. The chain recombines TRBV11-2 with TRBJ2-3; TRBD2 matches at 8 bases. The CDR3 is 14 residues long. Looked up from germline, CDR1 is SGHAT and CDR2 is FQNNGV. V dropped 5 bases and J dropped 6; count of bases not matched to a gene: 7. The CDR3 reads CASSRNGGADTQYF. As DNA, the CDR3 is TGTGCCAGCAGCCGAAACGGGGGGGCCGATACGCAGTATTTT.

The J gene is TRBJ2-7, the V gene TRBV27, with D perhaps matching TRBD2 (6 bases). Germline CDR1 reads MNHEY; CDR2 reads SMNVEV (reference sequence). The V end was cut by 2 bases, the J end by 2 bases, with 16 bases between. CDR3 length: 16 amino acids. The CDR3 DNA is TGTGCCAGCAGTTTACAAGGGACTTCCCCCGCCTACGAGCAGTACTTC. Amino acid sequence: CASSLQGTSPAYEQYF.

CDR3 sequence (DNA): TGCGCCAGCAGCTTGGGGACAGGGAGTAATGAAAAACTGTTTTTT. This codes for CASSLGTGSNEKLFF. The rearrangement links TRBV5-1 to TRBJ1-4; TRBD1 agrees at 8 bases. Germline-derived CDR1 and CDR2 are SGHRS and YFSETQ. The CDR3 consists of 15 residues. V gave up 0 bases and J gave up 4 bases; unmatched junction bases: 2.

To note about this clone: An end of the junction does not agree with germline; a read error may underlie this. The chain employs TRBV27 and TRBJ2-1; the match to TRBD2 covers 9 bases. The germline CDR1 and CDR2 sequences are MNHEY and SMNVEV (reference sequence). The CDR3 contains 16 residues. This chain's CDR3 is CASRLSMAGGYNEQFF. In DNA, the CDR3 is TGTGCCAGCAGGTTATCGATGGCGGGGGGGTACAATGAGCAGTTCTTC.

This clone was counted a few times. The chain carries TRBV4-1 and TRBJ1-1; D remains ambiguous. Germline CDR1 is MGHRA and CDR2 is YSYEKL. The ends were cut back, 3 bases at V and 1 base at J, with 18 bases in the middle. The CDR3 extends over 17 amino acids. Here the CDR3 DNA reads TGCGCCAGCAGCCAGACACTCCCGTTAGTATCGAACACTGAAGCTTTCTTT. This gives the protein CASSQTLPLVSNTEAFF.

The genes are TRBV7-2 and TRBJ2-5, with D possibly TRBD2 on 5 matching bases. In germline, CDR1 is SGHTA, CDR2 FQGNSA. The CDR3 consists of 14 residues. The ends were cut back, 1 base at V and 11 bases at J, with 17 bases in the middle. In DNA, the CDR3 is TGTGCCAGCAGCTTAGGCGGACTCTCGGGTGAGCAGTACTTC. Translating it yields CASSLGGLSGEQYF.

This rearrangement joins TRBV19 to TRBJ1-1; 7 bases line up with TRBD1. This CDR3 contains 14 residues. With V trimmed by 5 bases and J by 4 bases, 7 bases remained unmatched. The germline V gene has CDR1 LNHDA and CDR2 SQIVND (reference sequence). The chain's CDR3 is CASSAQSGGTEAFF. In nucleotides, the CDR3 is TGTGCCAGTAGTGCACAATCAGGGGGCACTGAAGCTTTCTTT.

This clone was picked up a small number of times. The chain has TRBV6-8 and TRBJ2-4, with D perhaps TRBD2 (6 bases). CDR3 length equals 16 residues. Germline V lookup: CDR1 MNHGY, CDR2 SAAAGT. V was pared by 6 bases and J by 2 bases, with 17 bases between. Here the CDR3 reads CASRNRDSAPKNIQYF. The CDR3 DNA reads as TGTGCCAGCAGAAACCGGGACTCCGCACCCAAAAACATTCAGTACTTC.

The chain recombines TRBV5-6 with TRBJ2-5; 8 nucleotides line up with TRBD1. The CDR3 length is 15 residues. Germline CDR1 SGHDT, CDR2 YYEEEE. Trimming cost V 0 bases and J 5 bases; bases outside gene matches: 6. CDR3 bases: TGTGCCAGCAGCTTGGAACAGGGGGGTTGGGAGACCCAGTACTTC. The encoded protein is CASSLEQGGWETQYF. Supplemented by reference TRBV5-6 and TRBJ2-5, the full variable domain reads DAGVTQSPTHLIKTRGQQVTLRCSPKSGHDTVSWYQQALGQGPQFIFQYYEEEERQRGNFPDRFSGHQFPNYSSELNVNALLLGDSALYLCASSLEQGGWETQYFGPGTRLLVL.

This clone has more than one count but fewer than ten. This rearrangement joins TRBV5-1 to TRBJ2-3, with TRBD1 matching 9 bases. The CDR3 consists of 17 residues. The junction had 13 bases not matched to a gene; V was cut back by 4 bases and J by 4 bases. CDR1 is SGHRS, CDR2 YFSETQ, per germline. The CDR3 here is CASSPHSGTGYADTQYF. The CDR3 DNA reads TGCGCCAGCAGCCCACATTCCGGGACAGGGTATGCAGATACGCAGTATTTT.

This clone appeared a single time. The rearrangement joins TRBV5-4 to TRBJ2-3; D gene unclear. Germline lookup yields CDR1 SGHNT and CDR2 YYREEE (reference sequence). Between the trimmed V and J ends, which lost 2 bases and 4 bases, there was a span of 11 bases. The CDR3 length is 14 residues. CDR3 protein: CASSFGSTADTQYF. CDR3 nucleotides: TGTGCCAGCAGCTTTGGCTCAACCGCAGATACGCAGTATTTT.

The chain has TRBV6-5 and TRBJ1-1, with a weak D call TRBD1 (5 bases). CDR1 and CDR2 from the germline V gene are MNHEY and SVGAGI. Trimming cost V 6 bases and J 4 bases, with 18 bases left between them. This CDR3 contains 15 residues. The CDR3 region is CASRWTPHLGTEAFF. CDR3 DNA sequence: TGTGCCAGCAGGTGGACACCTCATCTGGGCACTGAAGCTTTCTTT.

This clone was detected only a few times. The rearrangement links TRBV4-3 to TRBJ1-1, with D hard to call. Germline CDR1 reads LGHNA; CDR2 reads YSLEER. V lost 6 bases and J lost 1, with 9 bases in between. CDR3 length: 13 residues. CDR3 DNA: TGCGCCAGCAGGTCTTCAGGGAACACTGAAGCTTTCTTT. Amino acid sequence: CASRSSGNTEAFF.

This clone has only a few counts. The chain recombines TRBV4-3 with TRBJ2-3; possible D gene TRBD1, 5 bases. V shed 2 bases and J shed 3 bases, with 9 bases lying between them. Germline V gene data show CDR1 as LGHNA and CDR2 as YSLEER. The CDR3 spans 14 residues. The chain's CDR3 is CASSQLGRTDTQYF. Here the CDR3 DNA reads TGCGCCAGCAGCCAACTGGGGCGGACAGATACGCAGTATTTT.

The rearrangement uses TRBV27 and TRBJ2-3, with 15 bases aligning to TRBD2. Germline CDR1 reads MNHEY; CDR2 reads SMNVEV (reference sequence). The trim removed 6 bases at V and 5 bases at J, leaving 6 bases unmatched. This CDR3 contains 16 residues. This CDR3 reads CASSRTSGGALDTQYF. In nucleotides, the CDR3 is TGTGCCAGCAGCAGGACTAGCGGGGGGGCTCTAGATACGCAGTATTTT.

The chain combines TRBV7-2 with TRBJ1-5, with 12 bases lining up with TRBD1. Germline CDR1 and CDR2: SGHTA and FQGNSA. V was pared by 0 bases and J by 6 bases, with 6 bases of the junction left unmatched. CDR3 size: 17 residues. The CDR3 nucleotides are TGTGCCAGCAGCTTAGCCCCGGGACAGGGGGCGAGTCAGCCCCAGCATTTT. It yields the protein CASSLAPGQGASQPQHF. The full variable domain, in which reference TRBV7-2 and TRBJ1-5 provide the parts outside the CDR3, is GAGVSQSPSNKVTEKGKDVELRCDPISGHTALYWYRQSLGQGLEFLIYFQGNSAPDKSGLPSDRFSAERTGGSVSTLTIQRTQQEDSAVYLCASSLAPGQGASQPQHFGDGTRLSIL.

The chain joins TRBV4-3 to TRBJ2-2, with D perhaps being TRBD1 or TRBD2 (7 bases each). V was trimmed by 4 bases and J by 7 bases, leaving 13 bases between them. The CDR3 sequence is 14 residues long. The germline V gene has CDR1 LGHNA and CDR2 YSLEER. This CDR3 reads CASSPDREGGELFF. CDR3 nucleotide sequence: TGCGCCAGCAGCCCAGACAGGGAGGGCGGGGAGCTGTTTTTT.

As concerns this clone: Within the sample, other DNA sequences also encode this same CDR3. This chain connects TRBV19 to TRBJ2-6; no clear D gene. Germline CDR1 LNHDA, CDR2 SQIVND (reference sequence). V shed 10 bases and J shed 3 bases, with 13 bases lying between them. The CDR3 sequence is 14 residues long. In DNA, the CDR3 is TGTGCCACCCAGATGCTAGGTGGGGCCAACGTCCTGACTTTC. Protein sequence: CATQMLGGANVLTF.

The CDR3 loop is CASSIWGDHYEQYF. The DNA for the CDR3 is TGTGCCAGCAGTATCTGGGGGGACCACTACGAGCAGTACTTC. V gene TRBV27 combines with J gene TRBJ2-7; D is possibly TRBD2 (6 bases). V gave up 5 bases and J gave up 3 bases, with 14 bases separating them. Germline V gene data show CDR1 as MNHEY and CDR2 as SMNVEV (reference sequence). The CDR3 is 14 amino acids.

Only a few counts were recorded for this clone. In nucleotides, the CDR3 is TGTGCCAGCAGTTTATCGTCGCGAGGGACAGAACTAAACACTGAAGCTTTCTTT. This translates into CASSLSSRGTELNTEAFF. V is TRBV28 and J is TRBJ1-1, with 7 nucleotides matching TRBD1. The CDR3 is 18 amino acids. Germline CDR1 MDHEN, CDR2 SYDVKM. V shed 1 base, J shed 2 bases, and the junction held 13 bases outside the gene matches.

This sequence joins TRBV5-6 and TRBJ1-2; D remains unclear. The germline V gene has CDR1 SGHDT and CDR2 YYEEEE. The CDR3 spans 12 residues. Trimming left V 0 bases short and J 5 bases short, with 5 bases between. Here the CDR3 reads CASSLARYGYTF. CDR3 nucleotide sequence: TGTGCCAGCAGCTTGGCCAGATATGGCTACACCTTC.

The V and J genes are TRBV11-3 and TRBJ2-3; D gene unclear. Trimming left V 4 bases short and J 0 bases short, with 11 bases between. The germline gives CDR1 SGHNT, CDR2 YENEEA. The CDR3 length is 15 residues. The CDR3: CASSSGALSTDTQYF. The DNA of the CDR3 is TGTGCCAGCAGCTCCGGAGCGTTAAGCACAGATACGCAGTATTTT.

This chain joins TRBV5-8 and TRBJ2-1; 7 nucleotides line up with TRBD2. This CDR3 region has 16 residues. Unmatched junction bases numbered 3, after V lost 0 bases and J lost 0 bases. CDR1 is SGHTS, CDR2 YDEGEE, per germline. Here the CDR3 DNA reads TGTGCCAGCAGCTTGGCCGGGGGGAGCTCCTACAATGAGCAGTTCTTC. Its protein product is CASSLAGGSSYNEQFF.

The CDR3 is CASGRGGQAFEQYF. The CDR3 DNA sequence: TGTGCCAGCGGGAGGGGGGGGCAGGCCTTCGAGCAGTACTTC. V gene TRBV7-6 combines with J gene TRBJ2-7, with D tentatively TRBD2 (7 bases). The CDR3 runs to 14 residues. Germline CDR1 is SGHVS and CDR2 is FNYEAQ. V was pared by 8 bases and J by 6 bases, with 20 bases between.

V gene TRBV30 combines with J gene TRBJ1-4; D uncertain. This CDR3 contains 12 residues. CDR1 and CDR2 from the germline V gene are GTSNPN and SVGIG (reference sequence). The V and J ends lost 5 bases and 5 bases respectively, with 9 bases between them. The chain's CDR3 is CAWRRENEKLFF. The CDR3, as DNA: TGTGCCTGGCGGAGGGAGAATGAAAAACTGTTTTTT. The full variable domain, its missing parts supplied by reference TRBV30 and TRBJ1-4, is SQTIHQWPATLVQPVGSPLSLECTVEGTSNPNLYWYRQAAGRGLQLLFYSVGIGQISSEVPQNLSASRPQDRQFILSSKKLLLSDSGFYLCAWRRENEKLFFGSGTQLSVL.